Each of the 8 T cell receptor beta chains below was sequenced from the same sample in a study of T cell responses to AZD1222 COVID-19 vaccine. Measured with immunoSEQ multiplex PCR; TCRdb has only the in-frame clones, and not every one. The repertoire consists of around 180,000 clones, with 87% occurring once and the leading ten covering roughly 2.5%. Sequencing was performed on peripheral blood, taken on day 0 of AZD1222 vaccination. The source is an adult in good health.

This sequence joins TRBV19 and TRBJ1-5; no clear D gene. Germline CDR1 is LNHDA and CDR2 is SQIVND (reference sequence). This CDR3 contains 13 residues. Trimming shortened V by 6 bases and J by 2 bases, and 8 bases separated the two germline ends. CDR3 residues: CASSAFGNQPQHF. CDR3 DNA sequence: TGTGCCAGTAGCGCCTTCGGCAATCAGCCCCAGCATTTT.

The chain uses TRBV6-4 and TRBJ2-3; 7 nucleotides align to TRBD2. Germline assignment: CDR1 MRHNA and CDR2 SNTAGT. The junction had 9 bases not matched to a gene; V was cut back by 0 bases and J by 6 bases. The CDR3 sequence is 16 residues long. The CDR3 spells CASSDSGGSKFDTQYF. The CDR3 nucleotides read TGTGCCAGCAGTGACTCGGGCGGGAGTAAGTTTGATACGCAGTATTTT.

This clone was counted a single time. The V and J genes are TRBV7-8 and TRBJ1-6, with 7 bases fitting TRBD1. The CDR3 contains 14 residues. V lost 5 bases, J lost 7 bases, and 5 bases stayed unmatched. From germline, CDR1 is SGHVS and CDR2 FQNEAQ. The CDR3 DNA reads TGTGCCAGCAGCCGGGACAGACAGAATTCACCCCTCCACTTT. Protein: CASSRDRQNSPLHF.

The chain is built from TRBV6-5 and TRBJ1-4; 7 nucleotides align to TRBD1. The CDR3 runs 13 residues. The trim removed 8 bases at V and 8 bases at J, leaving 8 bases unmatched. Germline CDR1 is MNHEY and CDR2 is SVGAGI. The CDR3 DNA reads TGTGCCAGCTACAGGGGAGTAGGAGAAAAACTGTTTTTT. Protein: CASYRGVGEKLFF.

The chain carries TRBV19 and TRBJ2-7, with D maybe TRBD2 (7 bases). Germline lookup yields CDR1 LNHDA and CDR2 SQIVND (reference sequence). CDR3 length: 12 residues. V was cut by 5 bases and J by 5 bases, with 10 bases left in between. In nucleotides, the CDR3 is TGTGCCAGTAGTCTAGGGGGGGACGAGCAGTACTTC. It codes for CASSLGGDEQYF.

The genes are TRBV2 and TRBJ1-2; D gene unclear. The V and J ends lost 2 bases and 1 base respectively, with 8 bases between them. Per germline, CDR1 SNHLY and CDR2 FYNNEI. The CDR3 extends over 14 amino acids. CDR3 DNA: TGTGCCAGCAGTGAAAACACCTTTAACTATGGCTACACCTTC. As protein: CASSENTFNYGYTF.

This chain uses TRBV30 with TRBJ1-2; D remains unclear. CDR3 length equals 14 residues. Between the trimmed V and J ends, which lost 1 base and 7 bases, there was a span of 16 bases. Germline values: CDR1 GTSNPN, CDR2 SVGIG (reference sequence). The CDR3 here is CAWSGGWSPAGYTF. DNA of the CDR3: TGTGCCTGGAGTGGTGGGTGGTCCCCCGCTGGCTACACCTTC.

This rearrangement joins TRBV28 to TRBJ2-1; D remains ambiguous. The CDR3 has 15 residues. Germline CDR1 and CDR2: MDHEN and SYDVKM. Between the trimmed V and J ends, which lost 7 bases and 6 bases, there was a span of 19 bases. CDR3: CASTYISRRTNEQFF. CDR3 DNA sequence: TGTGCCAGCACCTACATCTCTCGCAGAACCAATGAGCAGTTCTTC.